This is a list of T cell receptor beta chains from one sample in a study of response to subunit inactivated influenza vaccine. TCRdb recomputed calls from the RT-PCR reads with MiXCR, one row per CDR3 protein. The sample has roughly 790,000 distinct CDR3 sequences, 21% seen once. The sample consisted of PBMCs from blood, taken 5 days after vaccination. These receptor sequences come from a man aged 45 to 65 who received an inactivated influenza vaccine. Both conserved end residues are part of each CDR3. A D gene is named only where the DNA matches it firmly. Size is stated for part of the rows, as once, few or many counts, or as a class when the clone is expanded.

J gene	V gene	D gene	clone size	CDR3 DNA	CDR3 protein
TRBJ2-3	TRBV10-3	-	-	TGTGCCATCAGCTCACAGGGCCCAGATACGCAGTATTTT	CAISSQGPDTQYF
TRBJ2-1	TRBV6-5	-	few	TGTGCCAGCAGTTATAGGGGACCGGGGCGTGAGCAGTTCTTC	CASSYRGPGREQFF
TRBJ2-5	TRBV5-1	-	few	TGCGCCAGCAGCTTGGCCGAGCCAACTATGCAAGAGACCCAGTACTTC	CASSLAEPTMQETQYF
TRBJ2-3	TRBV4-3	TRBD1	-	TGCGCCAGCAGCCAAACTTCCGGGACAGGGGGCGATACGCAGTATTTT	CASSQTSGTGGDTQYF
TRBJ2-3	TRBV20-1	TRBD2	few	TGCAGTGCTCGGTCTAGCGGGGGACTCACAGATACGCAGTATTTT	CSARSSGGLTDTQYF
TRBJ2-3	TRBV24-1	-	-	TGTGCCACCAGTGATTTGAGGAGCACAGATACGCAGTATTTT	CATSDLRSTDTQYF
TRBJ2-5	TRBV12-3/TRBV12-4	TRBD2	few	TGTGCCAGCAGTCACGGGACTAGCTTTGAGACCCAGTACTTC	CASSHGTSFETQYF
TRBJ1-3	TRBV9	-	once	TGTGCCAGCAGCGTAGGCAGGGCTGGAAACACCATATATTTT	CASSVGRAGNTIYF
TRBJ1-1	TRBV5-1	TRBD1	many	TGCGCCAGCAGCATGACAGGGCTACTCATGAACACTGAAGCTTTCTTT	CASSMTGLLMNTEAFF
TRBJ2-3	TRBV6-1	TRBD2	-	TGTGCAACCGGGACTAGCGGGCGCACAGATACGCAGTATTTT	CATGTSGRTDTQYF
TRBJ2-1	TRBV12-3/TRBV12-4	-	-	TGTGCCAGCAGTTTGCATGGGGGAGGCGAGCAGTTCTTC	CASSLHGGGEQFF
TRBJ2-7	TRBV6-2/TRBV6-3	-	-	TGTGCCAGCATCGGAACAGCTTCCTACGAGCAGTACTTC	CASIGTASYEQYF
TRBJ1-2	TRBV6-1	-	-	TGTGCCAGCAGCCCCAGGTCCTTCAATGGCTACACCTTC	CASSPRSFNGYTF
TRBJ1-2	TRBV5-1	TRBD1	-	TGCGCCAGCAGCACGGGACAGGGCGTCCATGGCTACACCTTC	CASSTGQGVHGYTF
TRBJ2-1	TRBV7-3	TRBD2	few	TGTGCCAGCAGCTTAACGGGGGGGGACTACAATGAGCAGTTCTTC	CASSLTGGDYNEQFF
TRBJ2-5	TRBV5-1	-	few	TGCGCCAGCAGCCCGGACGGACTATCTCAAGAGACCCAGTACTTC	CASSPDGLSQETQYF
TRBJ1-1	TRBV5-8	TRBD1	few	TGTGCCAGCAGCTGGACAGGGAAGAACACTGAAGCTTTCTTT	CASSWTGKNTEAFF
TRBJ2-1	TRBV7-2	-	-	TGTGCCAGCAGCTTAGAGTGGGCTAGCAATGAGCAGTTCTTC	CASSLEWASNEQFF
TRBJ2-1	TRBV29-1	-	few	TGCAGCTCCGAGGGGGGGCGCCGGGGTGAGCAGTTCTTC	CSSEGGRRGEQFF
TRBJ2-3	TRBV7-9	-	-	TGTGCCAGCAGCTTTGAGAGGACAGATACGCAGTATTTT	CASSFERTDTQYF
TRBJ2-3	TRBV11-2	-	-	TGTGCCAGCAGCTTCCGCCGGGGGCCCTACACAGATACGCAGTATTTT	CASSFRRGPYTDTQYF
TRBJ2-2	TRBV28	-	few	TGTGCCAGCAGTTTTTGGCAGGGTACGGCCGGGGAGCTGTTTTTT	CASSFWQGTAGELFF
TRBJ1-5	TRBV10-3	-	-	TGTGCCATCAGTGAGCTGCCAGGGAGGATTAGTCAGCCCCAGCATTTT	CAISELPGRISQPQHF
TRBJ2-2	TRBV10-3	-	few	TGTGCCATCAGAAAAGGGGCCACCGGGGAGCTGTTTTTT	CAIRKGATGELFF
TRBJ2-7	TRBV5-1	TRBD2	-	TGCGCCAGCAGCTTGGCCAAGGCGGCGGGAACTAGCGGGGCCGAGCAGTACTTC	CASSLAKAAGTSGAEQYF
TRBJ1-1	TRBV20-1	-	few	TGCAGGTGGGGGGAAGTTGAAGCTTTCTTT	CRWGEVEAFF
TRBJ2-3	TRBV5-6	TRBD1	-	TGTGCCAGCAGCTTGGCGGGACAGGGAGGTGATACGCAGTATTTT	CASSLAGQGGDTQYF
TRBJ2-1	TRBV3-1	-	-	TGTGCCAGCAGCCTCGTAGCGCTCTCCTACAATGAGCAGTTCTTC	CASSLVALSYNEQFF
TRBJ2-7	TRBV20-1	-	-	TGCAGTGCTAGCGTGGGCGGTCCCTACGAGCAGTACTTC	CSASVGGPYEQYF
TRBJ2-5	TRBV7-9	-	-	TGTGCCAGCAGCCGGGATTGGACACGGGGAGATGAGACCCAGTACTTC	CASSRDWTRGDETQYF
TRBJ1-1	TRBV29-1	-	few	TGCAGCGTTGAAGGCGTGGACCCTGAAGCTTTCTTT	CSVEGVDPEAFF
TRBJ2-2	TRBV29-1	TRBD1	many	TGCAGCGCCGGACAGGCCTCCGGGGAGCTGTTTTTT	CSAGQASGELFF
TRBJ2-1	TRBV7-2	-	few	TGTGCCAGCAGCTTAAGAGCGGAGGGGGCACGGGTGGGGTTCTTC	CASSLRAEGARVGFF
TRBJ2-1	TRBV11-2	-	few	TGTGCCAGCAGCCCCCAGTTTGGGGGAGAGACGAAGTTTTACAATGAGCAGTTCTTC	CASSPQFGGETKFYNEQFF
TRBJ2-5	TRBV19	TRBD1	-	TGTGCCAGTAGTCAACAGACAGGGTACCAAGAGACCCAGTACTTC	CASSQQTGYQETQYF
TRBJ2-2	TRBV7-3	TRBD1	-	TGTGCCAGCAGCTTAAGTCCGGGACAGCTGAACACCGGGGAGCTGTTTTTT	CASSLSPGQLNTGELFF
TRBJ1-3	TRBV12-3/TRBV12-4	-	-	TGTGCCAGCAGTGAGCCCGGGACTGCTGGAAACACCATATATTTT	CASSEPGTAGNTIYF
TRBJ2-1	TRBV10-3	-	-	TGTGCCATCAGTGAATTCGGGATCCGGGAGTATGAGCAGTTCTTC	CAISEFGIREYEQFF
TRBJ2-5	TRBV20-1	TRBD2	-	TGCAGTGCTGGGAGGGCGGGGCAGGAGGGAGAGACCCAGTACTTC	CSAGRAGQEGETQYF
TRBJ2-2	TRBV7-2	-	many	TGTGCCAGCAGCTCCCGTTCGCACGTTCCCGGGGAGCTGTTTTTT	CASSSRSHVPGELFF
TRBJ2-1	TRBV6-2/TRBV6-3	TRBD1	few	TGTGCCAGCAGTTACTCGCTTGGACAGGTGACGGGGAATGAGCAGTTCTTC	CASSYSLGQVTGNEQFF
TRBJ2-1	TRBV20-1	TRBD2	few	TGCAGTGCTAAGGCGGGAGGATCCGCCCGTGAGCAGTTCTTC	CSAKAGGSAREQFF
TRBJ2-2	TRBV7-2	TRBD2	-	TGTGCCAGCAGCCTTGGGACTAGCGACACCGGGGAGCTGTTTTTT	CASSLGTSDTGELFF
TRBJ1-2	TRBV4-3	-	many	TGCGCCAGCAGCCAAGACCACAGGGCCCACTATGGCTACACCTTC	CASSQDHRAHYGYTF
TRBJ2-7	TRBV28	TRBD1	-	TGTGCCAGCAGAAAACAGGGGCACTACGAGCAGTACTTC	CASRKQGHYEQYF
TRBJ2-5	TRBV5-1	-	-	TGCGCCAGCAGCTTGGAAGTGGGGCCCCAAGAGACCCAGTACTTC	CASSLEVGPQETQYF
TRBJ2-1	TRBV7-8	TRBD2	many	TGTGCCAGCAGCCCCTCCCGAGGGTTTAGCGGGGTCTACAATGAGCAGTTCTTC	CASSPSRGFSGVYNEQFF
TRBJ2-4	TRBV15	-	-	TGTGCCACCAGCAGAGAGGGGGGCGGCGGCGACATTCAGTACTTC	CATSREGGGGDIQYF
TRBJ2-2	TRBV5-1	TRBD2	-	TGCGCCAGCAGCTTGGTAGCGGGCGACACCGGGGAGCTGTTTTTT	CASSLVAGDTGELFF
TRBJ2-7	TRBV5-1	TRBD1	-	TGCGCCAGCAGCCTTTTGACAGGGGGGGAGTCCTACGAGCAGTACTTC	CASSLLTGGESYEQYF
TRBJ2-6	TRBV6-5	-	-	TGTGCCAGCAGTCAACTCGGACCGAGCTCTGGGGCCAACGTCCTGACTTTC	CASSQLGPSSGANVLTF